Following are 17 T cell receptor beta chains from one sample sequenced in a study of Graves' ophthalmopathy and Graves' hyperthyroidism. Scientists amplified the TCR beta CDR3 regions from RNA transcripts. Second-round multiplex PCR came after a first-round RT-PCR that employed HTBI primers. TCRdb re-called the multiplex PCR reads through MiXCR, storing one row per CDR3 protein. The sample yields about 480,000 distinct CDR3 sequences, roughly an eighth seen once. Sequenced: blood. Receptors originate from a woman aged 25 to 39 with Graves' ophthalmopathy.

This clonotype was observed many times. The chain has TRBV12-3 or TRBV12-4 and TRBJ1-5; possibly TRBD1 for D (5 bases). The germline V and J ends were trimmed by 6 bases and 4 bases, with 7 bases remaining between them. This CDR3 is built from 12 residues. The CDR3 spells CASSWGNQPQHF. In DNA, the CDR3 is TGTGCCAGCAGCTGGGGGAATCAGCCCCAGCATTTT.

This clonotype showed up many times. The V gene is TRBV28, the J gene TRBJ1-2; D is uncertain. Looked up from germline, CDR1 is MDHEN and CDR2 is SYDVKM. The CDR3 length is 12 residues. V dropped 3 bases and J dropped 6 bases, with 8 bases sitting between them. For the CDR3, the DNA is TGTGCCAGCAGTTTGGCCGCAGATGGCTACACCTTC. Residues: CASSLAADGYTF.

This sequence joins TRBV30 and TRBJ2-7; 8 bases are a match to TRBD2. V trimming: 3 bases; J trimming: 6 bases; junction bases outside the gene matches: 7. In germline, CDR1 is GTSNPN, CDR2 SVGIG (reference sequence). The CDR3 runs to 13 residues. The CDR3 is CAWSPGGALEQYF. CDR3 DNA: TGTGCCTGGAGCCCCGGGGGGGCCCTCGAGCAGTACTTC. Supplemented by reference TRBV30 and TRBJ2-7, the full variable domain reads SQTIHQWPATLVQPVGSPLSLECTVEGTSNPNLYWYRQAAGRGLQLLFYSVGIGQISSEVPQNLSASRPQDRQFILSSKKLLLSDSGFYLCAWSPGGALEQYFGPGTRLTVT.

Comments on this clonotype: A read error may be the cause here, since a much bigger clone is one base away. This CDR3 reads CASRYRFPYYTSPLHF. The CDR3 DNA reads TGTGCCAGCAGGTACAGGTTTCCCTACTATACTTCACCCCTCCACTTT. The chain links TRBV2 to TRBJ1-6; a possible D gene is TRBD1 (5 bases). The CDR3 is 16 residues long. The V gene's germline CDR1 is SNHLY and CDR2 FYNNEI.

This clonotype has a count of ten or more. V is TRBV28 and J is TRBJ2-5; TRBD1 or TRBD2 may be the D gene (5 bases each). The CDR3 is 12 residues long. Trimming took 11 bases from V and 0 from J, leaving 10 bases between them. Germline loops: CDR1 MDHEN, CDR2 SYDVKM. CDR3 residues: CAGGPDQETQYF. The CDR3 DNA follows: TGTGCCGGGGGACCGGACCAAGAGACCCAGTACTTC.

As for this clonotype: A single base separates this from a much larger clone, so it may be a read error. This chain connects TRBV19 to TRBJ2-5, with D perhaps TRBD1 (6 bases). V dropped 1 base and J dropped 4 bases, with 7 bases sitting between them. CDR1 and CDR2 from the germline V gene are LNHDA and SQIVND (reference sequence). The CDR3 loop spans 13 amino acids. CDR3 in DNA: TGTGCCAGTAGTATAGCCAGGGGAGAGACCCAGTACTTC. It codes for CASSIARGETQYF.

This clonotype was recorded at least ten times. V and J are TRBV12-3 or TRBV12-4 and TRBJ1-1; D gene ambiguous. CDR3 size: 9 residues. Trimming shortened V by 5 bases and J by 13 bases, and 8 bases separated the two germline ends. Written as DNA, the CDR3 is TGTGCCAGCAGTCCGGGAGATTTCTTT. It is translated as CASSPGDFF.

This clonotype was seen many times. The chain links TRBV19 to TRBJ2-7; possibly TRBD2 for D (5 bases). The CDR3 totals 13 residues. V dropped 6 bases and J dropped 5 bases, with 14 bases sitting between them. Germline CDR1 is LNHDA and CDR2 is SQIVND (reference sequence). The CDR3 loop is CASRARGSDEQYF. CDR3 nucleotide sequence: TGTGCCAGTAGGGCCCGAGGGAGCGACGAGCAGTACTTC. The full variable domain, rest sourced from reference TRBV19 and TRBJ2-7, is DGGITQSPKYLFRKEGQNVTLSCEQNLNHDAMYWYRQDPGQGLRLIYYSQIVNDFQKGDIAEGYSVSREKKESFPLTVTSAQKNPTAFYLCASRARGSDEQYFGPGTRLTVT.

This clonotype occurred a few times. V usage is TRBV5-1 and J usage is TRBJ2-5; D possibly uses TRBD1 or TRBD2 (6 bases each). Trimming removed 0 bases from V and 5 bases from J, with 14 bases in between. The CDR3 is made up of 15 amino acids. Germline CDR1 is SGHRS and CDR2 is YFSETQ. The DNA of the CDR3 is TGCGCCAGCAGCTTGGTAGGGGGGCGGCTGGAGACCCAGTACTTC. This gives the protein CASSLVGGRLETQYF.

The chain links TRBV29-1 to TRBJ2-7; D might be TRBD1 (6 bases). With 7 bases removed from V and 4 bases from J, the gap between germline ends came to 11 bases. Germline-derived CDR1 and CDR2 are SQVTM and ANQGSEA. The CDR3 spans 11 residues. CDR3 bases: TGCAGCGCCGGGACAATGTACGAGCAGTACTTC. Translated: CSAGTMYEQYF.

About this clonotype itself: This may come from a read error, since a much larger clone is one base off. This chain joins TRBV6-1 and TRBJ1-1, with D maybe TRBD1 (5 bases). The CDR3 has 16 amino acids. From germline, CDR1 is MNHNS and CDR2 SASEGT. The CDR3 here is CASRRSWGAGLGKALF. For the CDR3, the DNA is TGTGCCAGCAGACGGAGCTGGGGCGCAGGACTCGGGAAAGCTCTCTTT.

This clonotype showed up many times. This rearrangement joins TRBV5-1 to TRBJ1-1; 8 nucleotides agree with TRBD1. The CDR3 extends over 14 amino acids. J gave up 4 bases and V 5 bases, and 7 bases lay outside the gene matches. CDR1 is SGHRS, CDR2 YFSETQ, per germline. DNA of the CDR3: TGCGCCAGCAGGACCGGGACAGGAAGCACTGAAGCTTTCTTT. The encoded protein is CASRTGTGSTEAFF.

This clonotype occurred many times. This chain connects TRBV6-1 to TRBJ1-5, with 10 bases matching TRBD1. The CDR3 has 17 amino acids. After removal of 2 bases from V and 4 bases from J, the junction contained 8 bases not matched to a gene. Germline assignment: CDR1 MNHNS and CDR2 SASEGT. The CDR3 sequence: CASSEFGDRGGNQPQHF. The CDR3 coding sequence is TGTGCCAGCAGTGAATTTGGGGACAGGGGAGGGAATCAGCCCCAGCATTTT.

This clonotype was detected ten times or more. The gene calls are TRBV20-1 and TRBJ2-2; 11 bases fit TRBD2. Trimming removed 5 bases from V and 6 bases from J; junction bases left unmatched: 8. The CDR3 has 15 amino acids. Germline assignment: CDR1 DFQATT and CDR2 SNEGSKA (reference sequence). The CDR3 DNA reads as TGCAGTGCTGTCCTTAGCGGGAGGGCCGCCGGGGAGCTGTTTTTT. Its protein product is CSAVLSGRAAGELFF.

This clonotype was picked up a small number of times. This rearrangement joins TRBV18 to TRBJ2-7, with D perhaps TRBD1 or TRBD2 (6 bases each). Per germline, CDR1 KGHSH and CDR2 LQKENI. Deletions cut 3 bases from V and 7 bases from J, with 19 bases between. This CDR3 has 15 amino acids. The chain's CDR3 is CASSPQGGPQGEQYF. CDR3 in DNA: TGTGCCAGCTCACCGCAGGGAGGCCCCCAGGGGGAGCAGTACTTC.

There are many counts of this clonotype. The chain joins TRBV13 to TRBJ2-5; D is possibly TRBD1 or TRBD2 (6 bases each). Trimming stripped 0 bases from V and 3 bases from J, with 11 bases between. The CDR3 covers 15 residues. Germline-derived CDR1 and CDR2 are PRHDT and FYEKMQ (reference sequence). DNA of the CDR3: TGTGCCAGCAGCTTAGGACAGGGCGGGGAAGAGACCCAGTACTTC. Translated: CASSLGQGGEETQYF. Complete variable domain (other parts from reference TRBV13 and TRBJ2-5): AAGVIQSPRHLIKEKRETATLKCYPIPRHDTVYWYQQGPGQDPQFLISFYEKMQSDKGSIPDRFSAQQFSDYHSELNMSSLELGDSALYFCASSLGQGGEETQYFGPGTRLLVL.

At least ten counts were recorded for this clonotype. CDR3 in DNA: TGTGCTAGTGGTTTGGTATTGGGGTCGACGTATGGCTACACCTTC. Amino acids: CASGLVLGSTYGYTF. The V call is TRBV12-5, the J call TRBJ1-2; D gene unclear. Germline V gene sequence: CDR1 LGHNT, CDR2 FRNRAP. The CDR3 extends over 15 amino acids. With 0 bases removed from V and 5 bases from J, the gap between germline ends came to 13 bases.